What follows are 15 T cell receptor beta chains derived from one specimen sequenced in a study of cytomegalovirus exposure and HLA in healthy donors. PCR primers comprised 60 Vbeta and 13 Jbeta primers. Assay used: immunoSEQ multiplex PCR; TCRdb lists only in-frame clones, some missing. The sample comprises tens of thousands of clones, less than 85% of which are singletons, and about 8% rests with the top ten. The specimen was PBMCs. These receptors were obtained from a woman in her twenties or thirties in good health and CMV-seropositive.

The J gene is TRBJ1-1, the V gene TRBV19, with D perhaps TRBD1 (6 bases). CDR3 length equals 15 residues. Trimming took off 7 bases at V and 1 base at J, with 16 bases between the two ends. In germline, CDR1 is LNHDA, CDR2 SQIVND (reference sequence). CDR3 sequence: CASNQQGLRNTEAFF. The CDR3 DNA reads TGTGCCAGTAACCAACAGGGTTTGCGGAACACTGAAGCTTTCTTT. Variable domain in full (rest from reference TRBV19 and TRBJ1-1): DGGITQSPKYLFRKEGQNVTLSCEQNLNHDAMYWYRQDPGQGLRLIYYSQIVNDFQKGDIAEGYSVSREKKESFPLTVTSAQKNPTAFYLCASNQQGLRNTEAFFGQGTRLTVV.

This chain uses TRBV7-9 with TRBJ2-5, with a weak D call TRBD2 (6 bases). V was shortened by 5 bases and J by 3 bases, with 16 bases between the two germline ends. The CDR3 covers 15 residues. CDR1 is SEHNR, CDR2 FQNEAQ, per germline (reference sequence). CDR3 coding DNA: TGTGCCAGCAGCCATGATCGGACTAAAAAAGAGACCCAGTACTTC. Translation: CASSHDRTKKETQYF.

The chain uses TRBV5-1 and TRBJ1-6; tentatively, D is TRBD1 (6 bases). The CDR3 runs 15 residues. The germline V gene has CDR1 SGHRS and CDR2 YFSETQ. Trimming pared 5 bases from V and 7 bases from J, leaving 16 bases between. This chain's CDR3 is CASSPSGQMNSPLHF. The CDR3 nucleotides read TGCGCCAGCAGTCCTAGTGGACAGATGAATTCACCCCTCCACTTT.

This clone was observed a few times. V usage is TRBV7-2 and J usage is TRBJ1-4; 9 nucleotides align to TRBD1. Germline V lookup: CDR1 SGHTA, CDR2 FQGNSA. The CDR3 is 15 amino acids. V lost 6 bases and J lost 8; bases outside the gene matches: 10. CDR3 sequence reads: CASRLTGGTGEKLFF. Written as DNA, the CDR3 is TGTGCCAGCAGACTTACAGGGGGCACAGGAGAAAAACTGTTTTTT. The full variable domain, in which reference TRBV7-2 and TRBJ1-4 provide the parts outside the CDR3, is GAGVSQSPSNKVTEKGKDVELRCDPISGHTALYWYRQSLGQGLEFLIYFQGNSAPDKSGLPSDRFSAERTGGSVSTLTIQRTQQEDSAVYLCASRLTGGTGEKLFFGSGTQLSVL.

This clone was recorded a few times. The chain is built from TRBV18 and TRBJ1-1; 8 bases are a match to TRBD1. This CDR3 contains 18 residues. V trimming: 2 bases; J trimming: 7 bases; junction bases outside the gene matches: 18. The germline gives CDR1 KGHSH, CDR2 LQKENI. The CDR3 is CASSPGFPGQGYTFEAFF. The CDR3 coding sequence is TGTGCCAGCTCACCAGGTTTTCCCGGACAGGGATATACCTTTGAAGCTTTCTTT.

DNA of the CDR3: TGTGCCAGCTCACCTAAGACTAGCGGGGCCGAGCAGTACTTC. Protein product: CASSPKTSGAEQYF. The chain uses TRBV18 and TRBJ2-5, with 11 positions matching TRBD2. The J call may be wrong; the DNA end is better matched by TRBJ2-7. The CDR3 spans 14 residues. CDR1 is KGHSH, CDR2 LQKENI, per germline.

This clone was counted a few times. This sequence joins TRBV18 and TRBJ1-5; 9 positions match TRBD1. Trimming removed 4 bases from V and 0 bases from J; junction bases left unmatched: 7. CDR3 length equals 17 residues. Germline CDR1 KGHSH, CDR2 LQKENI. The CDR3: CASSRDRADYSNQPQHF. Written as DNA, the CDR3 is TGTGCCAGCTCACGGGACAGGGCCGACTATAGCAATCAGCCCCAGCATTTT.

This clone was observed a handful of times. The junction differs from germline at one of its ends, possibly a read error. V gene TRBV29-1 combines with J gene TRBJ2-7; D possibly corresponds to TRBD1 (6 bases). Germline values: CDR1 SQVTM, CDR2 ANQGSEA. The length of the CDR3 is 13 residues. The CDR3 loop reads CTVLLPDSYQQYF. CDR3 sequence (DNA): TGCACCGTTCTTCTCCCGGACAGCTACCAGCAGTACTTC.

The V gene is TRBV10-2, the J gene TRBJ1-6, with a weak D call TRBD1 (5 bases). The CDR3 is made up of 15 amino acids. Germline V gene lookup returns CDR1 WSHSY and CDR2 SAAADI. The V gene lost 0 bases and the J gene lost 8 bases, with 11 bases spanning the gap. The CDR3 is CASSESWQGYSPLHF. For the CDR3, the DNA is TGCGCCAGCAGTGAGTCTTGGCAGGGTTATTCACCCCTCCACTTT.

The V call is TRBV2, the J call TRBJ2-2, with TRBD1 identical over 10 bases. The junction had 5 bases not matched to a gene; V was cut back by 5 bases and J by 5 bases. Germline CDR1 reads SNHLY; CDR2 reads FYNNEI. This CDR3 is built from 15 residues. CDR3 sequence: CASSSPGQGTGELFF. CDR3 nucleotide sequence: TGTGCCAGCAGTTCCCCGGGACAGGGGACCGGGGAGCTGTTTTTT.

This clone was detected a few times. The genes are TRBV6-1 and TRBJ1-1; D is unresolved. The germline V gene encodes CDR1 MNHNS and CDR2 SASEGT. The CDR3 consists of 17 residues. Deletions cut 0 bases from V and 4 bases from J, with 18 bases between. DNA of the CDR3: TGTGCCAGCAGTGAAGCCGCGGGATTTTGGGATGGCACTGAAGCTTTCTTT. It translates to CASSEAAGFWDGTEAFF.

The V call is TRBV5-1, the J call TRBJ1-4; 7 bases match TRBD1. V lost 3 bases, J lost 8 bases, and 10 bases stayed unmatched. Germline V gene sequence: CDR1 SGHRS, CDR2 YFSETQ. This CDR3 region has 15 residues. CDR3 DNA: TGCGCCAGCAGCTCCCAACAGGGGATAGGCGAAAAACTGTTTTTT. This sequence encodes CASSSQQGIGEKLFF. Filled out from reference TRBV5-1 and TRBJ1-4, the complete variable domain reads KAGVTQTPRYLIKTRGQQVTLSCSPISGHRSVSWYQQTPGQGLQFLFEYFSETQRNKGNFPGRFSGRQFSNSRSEMNVSTLELGDSALYLCASSSQQGIGEKLFFGSGTQLSVL.

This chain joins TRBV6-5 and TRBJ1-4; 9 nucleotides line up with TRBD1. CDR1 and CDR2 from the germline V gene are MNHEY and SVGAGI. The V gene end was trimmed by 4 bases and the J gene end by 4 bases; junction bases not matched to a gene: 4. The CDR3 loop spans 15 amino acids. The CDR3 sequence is CASSFRDRVNEKLFF. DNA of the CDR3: TGTGCCAGCAGTTTTCGGGACAGGGTTAATGAAAAACTGTTTTTT.

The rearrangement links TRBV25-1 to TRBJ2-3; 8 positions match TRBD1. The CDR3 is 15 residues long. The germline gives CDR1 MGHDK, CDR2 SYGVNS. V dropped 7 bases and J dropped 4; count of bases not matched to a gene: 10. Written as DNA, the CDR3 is TGTGCCAGCACCAGGGCAGGGGGCGTCCCAGATACGCAGTATTTT. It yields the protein CASTRAGGVPDTQYF.

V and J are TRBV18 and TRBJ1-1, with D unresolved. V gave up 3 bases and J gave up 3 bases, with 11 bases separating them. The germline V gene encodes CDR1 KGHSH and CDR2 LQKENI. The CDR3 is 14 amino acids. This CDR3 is CASSPTSTDTEAFF. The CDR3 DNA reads TGTGCCAGCTCACCGACATCGACGGACACTGAAGCTTTCTTT.